One sample yielded the 6 T cell receptor beta chains listed below, sequenced in a study of PD-1 blockade in classical Hodgkin lymphoma. Each patient relapsed following autologous stem cell transplantation, and prior brentuximab vedotin exposure differed. The method was immunoSEQ multiplex PCR; TCRdb's version includes in-frame clones alone and lacks a portion of them. The sample carries about 85,000 clones, about 93% recorded once. The source material was peripheral blood mononuclear cells (PBMCs), sampled before the second cycle of nivolumab. All receptors come from a human donor with classical Hodgkin lymphoma.

This clone was detected a few times. CDR3 region: CASSPYGINQPQHF. DNA for the CDR3: TGTGCCAGCAGCCCCTACGGGATCAATCAGCCCCAGCATTTT. This chain connects TRBV5-4 to TRBJ1-5, with D unclear. The CDR3 covers 14 residues. The germline V and J ends were trimmed by 4 bases and 3 bases, with 11 bases remaining between them. The germline gives CDR1 SGHNT, CDR2 YYREEE (reference sequence).

The J gene is TRBJ1-2, the V gene TRBV28; TRBD1 aligns across 11 bases. This CDR3 contains 15 residues. The V gene's germline CDR1 is MDHEN and CDR2 SYDVKM. V gave up 3 bases and J gave up 7 bases; unmatched junction bases: 7. In DNA, the CDR3 is TGTGCCAGCAGTTTTAGCGGACAGGGGGCGCGTGGCTACACCTTC. It yields the protein CASSFSGQGARGYTF.

The chain links TRBV5-6 to TRBJ1-5; 9 positions agree with TRBD1. The germline V gene has CDR1 SGHDT and CDR2 YYEEEE. The CDR3 has 16 amino acids. With V trimmed by 2 bases and J by 6 bases, 9 bases remained unmatched. This CDR3 is CASSLWGQGSPQPQHF. The DNA of the CDR3 is TGTGCCAGCAGCTTATGGGGACAGGGTTCTCCTCAGCCCCAGCATTTT.

CDR3 nucleotides: TGTGCCAGCTCACCTTTACATGAGGGTCAAGAGACCCAGTACTTC. Translated, it gives CASSPLHEGQETQYF. The chain carries TRBV18 and TRBJ2-5; possible D gene TRBD2, 5 bases. Germline assignment: CDR1 KGHSH and CDR2 LQKENI. V was trimmed by 3 bases and J by 2 bases, leaving 13 bases between them. The CDR3 length is 15 residues.

The chain combines TRBV6-6 with TRBJ2-5; 7 bases are shared with TRBD1. J lost 5 bases, V lost 6 bases, and 9 bases had no gene match. CDR1 MNHNY and CDR2 SVGAGI come from the germline V gene (reference sequence). This CDR3 spans 14 amino acids. The CDR3 reads CASRLQGVGETQYF. In DNA form, the CDR3 reads TGTGCCAGCAGGCTTCAGGGGGTGGGGGAGACCCAGTACTTC.

The chain couples TRBV10-2 to TRBJ2-3, with 8 bases identical to TRBD2. V was clipped by 8 bases and J by 6 bases; unmatched bases: 13. The CDR3 contains 15 residues. Germline V gene sequence: CDR1 WSHSY, CDR2 SAAADI. CDR3 protein: CASSIGLATLDTQYF. DNA of the CDR3: TGCGCCAGCTCCATTGGACTAGCTACGTTGGATACGCAGTATTTT.